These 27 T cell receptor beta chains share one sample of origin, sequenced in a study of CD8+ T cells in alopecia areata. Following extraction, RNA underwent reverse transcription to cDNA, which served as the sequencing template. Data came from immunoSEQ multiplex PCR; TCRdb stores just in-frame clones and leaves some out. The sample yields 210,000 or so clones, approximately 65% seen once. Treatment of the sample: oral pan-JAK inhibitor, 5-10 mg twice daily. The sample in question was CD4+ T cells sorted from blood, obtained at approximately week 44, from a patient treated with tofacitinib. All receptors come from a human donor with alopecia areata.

CDR3 nucleotide sequence: TGTGCCAGCAGTGAAGGGTACACCGGGGAGCTGTTTTTT. Translating gives CASSEGYTGELFF. The genes are TRBV2 and TRBJ2-2; no firm D call. Trimming removed 1 base from V and 3 bases from J, with 3 bases in between. The CDR3 has 13 amino acids. Germline V lookup: CDR1 SNHLY, CDR2 FYNNEI. The full variable domain, with the rest looked up from reference TRBV2 and TRBJ2-2, is EPEVTQTPSHQVTQMGQEVILRCVPISNHLYFYWYRQILGQKVEFLVSFYNNEISEKSEIFDDQFSVERPDGSNFTLKIRSTKLEDSAMYFCASSEGYTGELFFGEGSRLTVL.

CDR3 nucleotides: TGTGCCAGCAGCTTTTCGTTTGCGGGGACAGGGGGGAATGAGCAGTTCTTC. This encodes CASSFSFAGTGGNEQFF. The chain combines TRBV7-6 with TRBJ2-1; 11 bases are a match to TRBD1. V trimming: 3 bases; J trimming: 7 bases; junction bases outside the gene matches: 11. Germline loops: CDR1 SGHVS, CDR2 FNYEAQ. CDR3 length: 17 amino acids.

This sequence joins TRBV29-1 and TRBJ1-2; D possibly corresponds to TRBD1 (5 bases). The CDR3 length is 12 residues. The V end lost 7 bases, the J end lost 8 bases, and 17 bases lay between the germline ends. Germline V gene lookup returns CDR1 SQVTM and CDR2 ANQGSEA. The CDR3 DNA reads TGCAGCGCCCGACAGACCGATCGGGGCTACACCTTC. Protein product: CSARQTDRGYTF.

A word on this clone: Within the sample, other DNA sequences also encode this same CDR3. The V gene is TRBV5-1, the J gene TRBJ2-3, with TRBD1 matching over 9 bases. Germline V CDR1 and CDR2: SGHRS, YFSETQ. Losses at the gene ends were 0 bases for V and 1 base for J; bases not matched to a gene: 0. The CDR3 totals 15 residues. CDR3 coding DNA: TGCGCCAGCAGCTTGGGACAGGGGGGCACAGATACGCAGTATTTT. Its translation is CASSLGQGGTDTQYF.

The CDR3 loop reads CASSPPNSNTEAFF. The CDR3 DNA reads TGTGCCAGCTCACCACCAAATAGCAACACTGAAGCTTTCTTT. The chain joins TRBV18 to TRBJ1-1, with D hard to call. Germline V gene sequence: CDR1 KGHSH, CDR2 LQKENI. The CDR3 has 14 residues. Trimming left V 0 bases short and J 2 bases short, with 7 bases between.

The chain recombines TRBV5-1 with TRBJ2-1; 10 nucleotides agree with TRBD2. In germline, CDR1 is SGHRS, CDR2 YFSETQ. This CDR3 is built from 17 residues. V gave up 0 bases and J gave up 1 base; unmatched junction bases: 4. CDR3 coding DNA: TGCGCCAGCAGCTTGGCTCCTAGCGGGGGTTCCTACAATGAGCAGTTCTTC. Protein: CASSLAPSGGSYNEQFF.

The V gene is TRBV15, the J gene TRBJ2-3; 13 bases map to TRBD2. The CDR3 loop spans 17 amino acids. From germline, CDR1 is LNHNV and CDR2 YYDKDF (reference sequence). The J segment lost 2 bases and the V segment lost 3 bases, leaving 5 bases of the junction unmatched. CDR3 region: CATSSWGTSGVTDTQYF. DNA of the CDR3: TGTGCCACCAGCAGTTGGGGGACTAGCGGGGTCACAGATACGCAGTATTTT.

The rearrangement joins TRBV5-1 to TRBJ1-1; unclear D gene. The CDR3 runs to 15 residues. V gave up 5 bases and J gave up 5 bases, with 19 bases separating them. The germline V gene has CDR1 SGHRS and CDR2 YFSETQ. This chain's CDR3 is CASRTNPEVRTEAFF. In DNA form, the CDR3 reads TGCGCCAGCAGAACAAATCCAGAGGTTCGGACTGAAGCTTTCTTT. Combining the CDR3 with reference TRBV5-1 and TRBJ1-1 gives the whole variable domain KAGVTQTPRYLIKTRGQQVTLSCSPISGHRSVSWYQQTPGQGLQFLFEYFSETQRNKGNFPGRFSGRQFSNSRSEMNVSTLELGDSALYLCASRTNPEVRTEAFFGQGTRLTVV.

DNA of the CDR3: TGCAGCGGGAGGCGGGACAGGGGGGCAGATACGCAGTATTTT. Translating gives CSGRRDRGADTQYF. This chain connects TRBV29-1 to TRBJ2-3; TRBD1 matches 11 bases. Per the germline V gene, CDR1 is SQVTM and CDR2 is ANQGSEA. The CDR3 totals 14 residues. Trimming at V came to 7 bases and at J to 4 bases, leaving 7 bases not matched to a gene.

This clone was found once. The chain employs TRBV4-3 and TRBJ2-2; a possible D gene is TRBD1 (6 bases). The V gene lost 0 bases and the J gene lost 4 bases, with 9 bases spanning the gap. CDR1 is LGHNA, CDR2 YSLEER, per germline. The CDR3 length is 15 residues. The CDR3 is CASSQEGTSTGELFF. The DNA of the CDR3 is TGCGCCAGCAGCCAAGAGGGGACATCCACCGGGGAGCTGTTTTTT.

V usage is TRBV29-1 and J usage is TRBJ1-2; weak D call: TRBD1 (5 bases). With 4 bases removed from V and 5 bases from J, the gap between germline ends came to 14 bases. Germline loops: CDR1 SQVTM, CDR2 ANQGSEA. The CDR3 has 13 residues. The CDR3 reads CSVGTRGVYGYTF. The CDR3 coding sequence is TGCAGCGTTGGTACTCGGGGCGTTTATGGCTACACCTTC.

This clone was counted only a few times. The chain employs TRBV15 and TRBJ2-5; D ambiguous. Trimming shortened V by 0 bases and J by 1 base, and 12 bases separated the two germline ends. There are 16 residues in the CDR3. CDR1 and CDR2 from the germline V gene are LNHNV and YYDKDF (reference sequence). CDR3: CATSRDLPRVQETQYF. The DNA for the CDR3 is TGTGCCACCAGCAGAGATCTACCAAGGGTCCAAGAGACCCAGTACTTC.

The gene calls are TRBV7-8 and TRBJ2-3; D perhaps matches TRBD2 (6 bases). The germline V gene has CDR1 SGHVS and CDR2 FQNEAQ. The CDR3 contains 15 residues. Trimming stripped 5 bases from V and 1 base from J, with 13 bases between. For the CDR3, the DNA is TGTGCCAGCAGCCCTGGGGGACTTCGCACAGATACGCAGTATTTT. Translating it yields CASSPGGLRTDTQYF.

CDR3 in amino acids: CSVEVNANYGYTF. In DNA form, the CDR3 reads TGCAGCGTTGAGGTAAATGCGAACTATGGCTACACCTTC. V is TRBV29-1 and J is TRBJ1-2; D ambiguous. Germline V gene lookup returns CDR1 SQVTM and CDR2 ANQGSEA. The V end was cut by 3 bases, the J end by 2 bases, with 10 bases between. CDR3 length: 13 residues.

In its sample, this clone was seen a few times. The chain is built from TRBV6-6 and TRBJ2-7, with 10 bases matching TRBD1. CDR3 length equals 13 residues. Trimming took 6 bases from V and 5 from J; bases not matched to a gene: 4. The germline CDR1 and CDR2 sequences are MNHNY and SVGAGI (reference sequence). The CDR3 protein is CASRRDRGHEQYF. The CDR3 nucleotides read TGTGCCAGCAGACGGGACAGGGGCCACGAGCAGTACTTC.

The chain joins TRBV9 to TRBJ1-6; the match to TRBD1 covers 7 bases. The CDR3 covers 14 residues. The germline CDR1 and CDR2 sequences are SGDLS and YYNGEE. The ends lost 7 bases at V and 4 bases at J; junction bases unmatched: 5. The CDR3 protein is CASAEQGYNSPLHF. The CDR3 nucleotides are TGTGCCAGCGCCGAACAGGGGTATAATTCACCCCTCCACTTT.

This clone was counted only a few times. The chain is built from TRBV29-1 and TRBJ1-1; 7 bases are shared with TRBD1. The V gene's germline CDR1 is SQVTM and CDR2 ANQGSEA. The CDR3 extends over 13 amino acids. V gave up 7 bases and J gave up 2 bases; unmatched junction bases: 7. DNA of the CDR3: TGCAGCGGACAGGGACAGTTAAACACTGAAGCTTTCTTT. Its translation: CSGQGQLNTEAFF.

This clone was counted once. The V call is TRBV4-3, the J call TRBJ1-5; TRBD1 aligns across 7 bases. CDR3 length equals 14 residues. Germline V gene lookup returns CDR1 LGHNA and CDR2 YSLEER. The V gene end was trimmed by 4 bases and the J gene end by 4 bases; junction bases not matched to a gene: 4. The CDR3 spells CASSLSGGNQPQHF. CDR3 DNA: TGCGCCAGCAGCCTTTCAGGGGGGAATCAGCCCCAGCATTTT.

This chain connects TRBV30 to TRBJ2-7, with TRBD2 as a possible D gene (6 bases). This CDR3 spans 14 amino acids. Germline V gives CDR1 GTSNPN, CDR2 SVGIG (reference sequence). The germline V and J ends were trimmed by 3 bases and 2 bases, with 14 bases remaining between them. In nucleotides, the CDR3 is TGTGCCTGGAGACGGGGAGGACCTCCCTACGAGCAGTACTTC. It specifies CAWRRGGPPYEQYF.

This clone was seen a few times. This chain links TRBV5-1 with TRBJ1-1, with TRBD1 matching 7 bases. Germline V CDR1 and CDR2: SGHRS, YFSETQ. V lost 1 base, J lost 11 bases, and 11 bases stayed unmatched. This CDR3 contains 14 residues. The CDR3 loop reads CASSLTRDRFGAFF. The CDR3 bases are TGCGCCAGCAGCTTGACCCGGGACAGATTCGGGGCTTTCTTT.

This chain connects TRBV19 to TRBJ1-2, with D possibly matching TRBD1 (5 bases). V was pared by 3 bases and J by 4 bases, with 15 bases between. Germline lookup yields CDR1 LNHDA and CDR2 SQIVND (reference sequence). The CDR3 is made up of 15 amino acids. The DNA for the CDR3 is TGTGCCAGTAGTATGGGGAGGGGAAGCGGCTATGGCTACACCTTC. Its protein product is CASSMGRGSGYGYTF.

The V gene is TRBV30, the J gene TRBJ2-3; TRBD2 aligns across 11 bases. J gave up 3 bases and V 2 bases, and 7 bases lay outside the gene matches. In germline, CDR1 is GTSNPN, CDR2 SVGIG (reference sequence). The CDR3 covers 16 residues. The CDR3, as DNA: TGTGCCTGGAGTCTAGCGGGGGGCCGAAAGACAGATACGCAGTATTTT. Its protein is CAWSLAGGRKTDTQYF.

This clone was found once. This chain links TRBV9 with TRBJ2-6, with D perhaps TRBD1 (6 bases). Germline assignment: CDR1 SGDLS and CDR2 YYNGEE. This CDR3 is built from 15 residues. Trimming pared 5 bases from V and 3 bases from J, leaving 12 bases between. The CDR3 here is CASSLQGNGANVLTF. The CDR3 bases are TGTGCCAGCAGTTTACAGGGTAATGGGGCCAACGTCCTGACTTTC.

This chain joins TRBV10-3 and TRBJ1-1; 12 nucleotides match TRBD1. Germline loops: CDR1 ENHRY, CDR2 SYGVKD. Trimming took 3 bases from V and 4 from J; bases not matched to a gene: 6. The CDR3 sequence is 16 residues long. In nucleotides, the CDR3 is TGTGCCATCAGTGACCTGGGACAGGGGGCCCGCACTGAAGCTTTCTTT. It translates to CAISDLGQGARTEAFF.

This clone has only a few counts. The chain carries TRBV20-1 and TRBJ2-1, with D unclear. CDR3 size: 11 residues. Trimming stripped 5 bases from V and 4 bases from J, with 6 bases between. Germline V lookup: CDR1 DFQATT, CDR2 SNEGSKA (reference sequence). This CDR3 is CSAGEYNEQFF. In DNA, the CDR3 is TGCAGTGCTGGGGAATACAATGAGCAGTTCTTC.

CDR3 sequence: CASGFPPSENTEAFF. The DNA for the CDR3 is TGTGCTAGTGGTTTTCCCCCCTCGGAGAACACTGAAGCTTTCTTT. The V and J genes are TRBV12-5 and TRBJ1-1; the D is unclear. V gave up 3 bases and J gave up 1 base, with 12 bases separating them. The CDR3 is made up of 15 amino acids. Germline CDR1 reads LGHNT; CDR2 reads FRNRAP.

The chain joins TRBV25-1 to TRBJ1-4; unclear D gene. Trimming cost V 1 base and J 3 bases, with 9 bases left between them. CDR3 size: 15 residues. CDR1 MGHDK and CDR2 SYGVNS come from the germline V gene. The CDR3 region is CASSEFRGSNEKLFF. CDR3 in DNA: TGTGCCAGCAGTGAATTCCGGGGTTCTAATGAAAAACTGTTTTTT.